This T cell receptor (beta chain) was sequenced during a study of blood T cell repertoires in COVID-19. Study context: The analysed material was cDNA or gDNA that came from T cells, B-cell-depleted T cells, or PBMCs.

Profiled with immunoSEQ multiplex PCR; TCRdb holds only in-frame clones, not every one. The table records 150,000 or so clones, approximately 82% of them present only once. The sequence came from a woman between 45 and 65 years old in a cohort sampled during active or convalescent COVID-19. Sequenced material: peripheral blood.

CDR3 in DNA: TGTGCCAGCAGCCCGAACTTAAATGTGAAAGGCTACACCTTC. This encodes CASSPNLNVKGYTF. The chain links TRBV7-9 to TRBJ1-2; no clear D gene. The CDR3 loop spans 14 amino acids. Trimming removed 5 bases from V and 8 bases from J, with 18 bases in between. Germline V gene data show CDR1 as SEHNR and CDR2 as FQNEAQ (reference sequence).